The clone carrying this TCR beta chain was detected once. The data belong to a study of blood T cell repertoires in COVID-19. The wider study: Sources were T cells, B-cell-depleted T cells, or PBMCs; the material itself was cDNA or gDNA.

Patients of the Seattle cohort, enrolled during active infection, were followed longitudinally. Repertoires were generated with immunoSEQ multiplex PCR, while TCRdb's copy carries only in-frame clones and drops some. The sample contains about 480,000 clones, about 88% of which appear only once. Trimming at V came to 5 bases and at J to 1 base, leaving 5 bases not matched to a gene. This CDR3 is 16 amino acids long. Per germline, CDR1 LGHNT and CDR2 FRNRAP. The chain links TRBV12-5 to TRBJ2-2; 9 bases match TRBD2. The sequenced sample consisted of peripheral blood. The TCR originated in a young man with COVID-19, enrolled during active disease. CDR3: CASGLFSGRNTGELFF. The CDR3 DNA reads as TGTGCTAGTGGTCTTTTTAGCGGGAGGAACACCGGGGAGCTGTTTTTT.